These 2 T cell receptor beta chains were sequenced from one sample in a study of T cell responses to AZD1222 COVID-19 vaccine. Method: immunoSEQ multiplex PCR; TCRdb's copy keeps in-frame clones and lacks some. The sample lists around 150,000 clones, roughly 90% seen once, with about 2% in the top ten. The sample was peripheral blood, taken on day 0 of AZD1222 vaccination. The receptors derive from an adult in good health.

The sample holds a few counts of this clone. V and J are TRBV5-4 and TRBJ1-2; D is undetermined. The germline CDR1 and CDR2 sequences are SGHNT and YYREEE (reference sequence). V gave up 3 bases and J gave up 7 bases, with 13 bases separating them. The CDR3 runs to 13 residues. CDR3 sequence reads: CASSSYKYGGYTF. The CDR3 DNA follows: TGTGCCAGCAGCTCCTACAAGTATGGTGGCTACACCTTC.

The chain recombines TRBV24-1 with TRBJ2-3; tentatively, D is TRBD1 or TRBD2 (5 bases each). The V gene lost 7 bases and the J gene lost 0 bases, with 16 bases spanning the gap. Germline V CDR1 and CDR2: KGHDR, SFDVKD. The CDR3 runs 16 residues. The CDR3 coding sequence is TGTGCCACCAGCGAGGGATCGGGACCTAGCACAGATACGCAGTATTTT. It yields the protein CATSEGSGPSTDTQYF.